The 30 T cell receptor beta chains listed next were all sequenced from one sample in a study of cytomegalovirus exposure and HLA in healthy donors. The PCR was carried out with 60 Vbeta primers and 13 Jbeta primers. The method was immunoSEQ multiplex PCR; TCRdb's version includes in-frame clones alone and lacks a portion of them. Among roughly 130,000 clones, just under 80% were seen once, and the ten largest hold under 6%. The sample comprised PBMCs. The source is a man younger than 40 in good health and CMV-seronegative.

This clone showed up just once. The chain carries TRBV10-3 and TRBJ1-2; D may be TRBD1 (5 bases). This CDR3 comprises 15 residues. The V gene's germline CDR1 is ENHRY and CDR2 SYGVKD. Trimming stripped 3 bases from V and 4 bases from J, with 15 bases between. This CDR3 is CAISEYGAAGYGYTF. The CDR3 DNA is TGTGCCATCAGTGAATACGGGGCAGCGGGCTATGGCTACACCTTC.

The chain carries TRBV10-3 and TRBJ2-1, with 16 bases fitting TRBD2. The CDR3 totals 15 residues. With V trimmed by 9 bases and J by 7 bases, 6 bases remained unmatched. CDR1 is ENHRY and CDR2 is SYGVKD in the germline V gene. The CDR3 loop is CAMGTSGGAMNEQFF. The CDR3 nucleotides read TGTGCCATGGGGACTAGCGGGGGGGCAATGAATGAGCAGTTCTTC.

The chain links TRBV4-2 to TRBJ2-3; 9 positions match TRBD2. The CDR3 contains 19 residues. V lost 4 bases and J lost 1; bases outside the gene matches: 15. The germline gives CDR1 LGHNA, CDR2 YNFKEQ. Here the CDR3 DNA reads TGTGCCAGCAGCCCGAATAGCGGGGGAAGTCTTCCTCGCACAGATACGCAGTATTTT. Residues: CASSPNSGGSLPRTDTQYF.

The gene calls are TRBV12-5 and TRBJ2-1; 8 bases are a match to TRBD2. In germline, CDR1 is LGHNT, CDR2 FRNRAP. The CDR3 covers 14 residues. V shed 4 bases, J shed 6 bases, and the junction held 5 bases outside the gene matches. The CDR3: CASGSSAGGNEQFF. The CDR3 DNA reads as TGTGCTAGTGGTTCGAGTGCGGGGGGCAATGAGCAGTTCTTC.

The rearrangement joins TRBV28 to TRBJ1-4; tentative D call: TRBD1 (6 bases). V lost 6 bases and J lost 11, with 19 bases in between. This CDR3 contains 14 residues. Germline V gene sequence: CDR1 MDHEN, CDR2 SYDVKM. The CDR3: CASSATGLRWKLFF. The CDR3 DNA follows: TGTGCCAGCAGCGCCACAGGGCTACGGTGGAAACTGTTTTTT.

This clone was recorded only once. J is TRBJ2-3 and V is TRBV6-1; the D gene is possibly TRBD1 (6 bases). This CDR3 spans 14 amino acids. CDR1 and CDR2 from the germline V gene are MNHNS and SASEGT. V was clipped by 10 bases and J by 5 bases, with 19 bases between them. The CDR3 reads CATDRTAGGDTQYF. The CDR3 DNA is TGTGCCACGGACCGGACAGCCGGAGGAGATACGCAGTATTTT.

The chain carries TRBV6-6 and TRBJ2-1; 15 bases align to TRBD2. From germline, CDR1 is MNHNY and CDR2 SVGAGI (reference sequence). The CDR3 has 14 residues. CDR3 sequence: CATRGLAGGLGQFF. The CDR3, as DNA: TGTGCTACGCGCGGACTAGCGGGAGGGTTGGGGCAGTTCTTC.

This chain joins TRBV7-9 and TRBJ2-3; 10 positions agree with TRBD1. Germline V gives CDR1 SEHNR, CDR2 FQNEAQ (reference sequence). The J segment lost 10 bases and the V segment lost 5 bases, leaving 15 bases of the junction unmatched. There are 16 residues in the CDR3. CDR3 nucleotide sequence: TGTGCCAGCAGCCCTTCCGGGACAGGGGCCATAATTGCGCAGTATTTT. Translation gives CASSPSGTGAIIAQYF.

The chain uses TRBV4-2 and TRBJ2-5; D not resolved. The germline gives CDR1 LGHNA, CDR2 YNFKEQ. Trimming cost V 4 bases and J 2 bases, with 14 bases left between them. The CDR3 length is 15 residues. The CDR3 nucleotides read TGTGCCAGCAGCCCGACACTTGAACTGCAAGAGACCCAGTACTTC. Translating gives CASSPTLELQETQYF.

The chain couples TRBV28 to TRBJ2-7, with 7 bases lining up with TRBD2. The CDR3 has 15 residues. Unmatched junction bases numbered 9, after V lost 6 bases and J lost 1 base. Germline V CDR1 and CDR2: MDHEN, SYDVKM. Here the CDR3 reads CASSPAGDASYEQYF. The DNA for the CDR3 is TGTGCCAGCAGCCCCGCGGGGGACGCTTCCTACGAGCAGTACTTC. Full variable domain (missing parts from reference TRBV28 and TRBJ2-7): DVKVTQSSRYLVKRTGEKVFLECVQDMDHENMFWYRQDPGLGLRLIYFSYDVKMKEKGDIPEGYSVSREKKERFSLILESASTNQTSMYLCASSPAGDASYEQYFGPGTRLTVT.

V is TRBV18 and J is TRBJ2-2; weak D call: TRBD2 (5 bases). Germline-derived CDR1 and CDR2 are KGHSH and LQKENI. CDR3 size: 16 residues. V shed 0 bases and J shed 6 bases, with 14 bases lying between them. CDR3 nucleotides: TGTGCCAGCTCACCACCGAACTCCGGCGGGCCCGGGGAGCTGTTTTTT. This sequence encodes CASSPPNSGGPGELFF.

V gene TRBV18 combines with J gene TRBJ1-5; D call uncertain. CDR3 size: 14 residues. V lost 5 bases and J 10 bases, leaving 18 bases between the germline ends. Germline CDR1 KGHSH, CDR2 LQKENI. CDR3: CASSKGTASSPQHF. The CDR3 coding sequence is TGTGCCAGCTCAAAAGGCACAGCCTCATCACCCCAGCATTTT.

V is TRBV5-6 and J is TRBJ2-4, with TRBD1 matching 7 bases. CDR1 is SGHDT, CDR2 YYEEEE, per germline. This CDR3 region has 13 residues. The J segment lost 5 bases and the V segment lost 4 bases, leaving 3 bases of the junction unmatched. The CDR3 DNA reads as TGTGCCAGCAGCGCCGGGACAGAAAACATTCAGTACTTC. This codes for CASSAGTENIQYF.

This clone was seen only once. V is TRBV4-2 and J is TRBJ1-2, with TRBD1 identical over 8 bases. Trimming took 1 base from V and 10 from J; bases not matched to a gene: 11. This CDR3 comprises 15 residues. Germline CDR1 and CDR2: LGHNA and YNFKEQ. The CDR3 nucleotides are TGTGCCAGCAGCCAAGGCAGGGGGCCGTGGATAGACTACACCTTC. This codes for CASSQGRGPWIDYTF.

The rearrangement links TRBV4-1 to TRBJ1-5; no reliable D call. This CDR3 is 16 amino acids long. V lost 2 bases to trimming and J lost 2 bases, with 13 bases between them. Germline values: CDR1 MGHRA, CDR2 YSYEKL. This CDR3 reads CASSQLVQLGNQPQHF. CDR3 nucleotides: TGCGCCAGCAGCCAATTGGTACAGCTGGGCAATCAGCCCCAGCATTTT.

The J gene is TRBJ2-7, the V gene TRBV27, with 10 nucleotides matching TRBD2. Unmatched junction bases numbered 4, after V lost 2 bases and J lost 6 bases. Germline V gene data show CDR1 as MNHEY and CDR2 as SMNVEV (reference sequence). This CDR3 is 14 amino acids long. CDR3 sequence: CASSLRGLASEQYF. The CDR3 DNA is TGTGCCAGCAGTTTAAGGGGACTAGCGTCCGAGCAGTACTTC.

The genes are TRBV2 and TRBJ1-5; D not certain. The CDR3 loop spans 15 amino acids. Germline V gene sequence: CDR1 SNHLY, CDR2 FYNNEI. Trimming removed 1 base from V and 2 bases from J, with 9 bases in between. In DNA form, the CDR3 reads TGTGCCAGCAGTGAAGTGCAGACACGCAATCAGCCCCAGCATTTT. This gives the protein CASSEVQTRNQPQHF. Filled out from reference TRBV2 and TRBJ1-5, the complete variable domain reads EPEVTQTPSHQVTQMGQEVILRCVPISNHLYFYWYRQILGQKVEFLVSFYNNEISEKSEIFDDQFSVERPDGSNFTLKIRSTKLEDSAMYFCASSEVQTRNQPQHFGDGTRLSIL.

This clone was detected a few times. The DNA for the CDR3 is TGTGCCAGCAGCCCGACAGGGGCCGAGCAGTACTTC. This codes for CASSPTGAEQYF. This rearrangement joins TRBV7-9 to TRBJ2-7; 8 bases fit TRBD1. The length of the CDR3 is 12 residues. The ends lost 5 bases at V and 6 bases at J; junction bases unmatched: 3. Germline values: CDR1 SEHNR, CDR2 FQNEAQ (reference sequence). The whole variable domain, filled in from reference TRBV7-9 and TRBJ2-7, reads DTGVSQNPRHKITKRGQNVTFRCDPISEHNRLYWYRQTLGQGPEFLTYFQNEAQLEKSRLLSDRFSAERPKGSFSTLEIQRTEQGDSAMYLCASSPTGAEQYFGPGTRLTVT.

V usage is TRBV7-9 and J usage is TRBJ2-5; TRBD1 matches 8 bases. The germline V gene encodes CDR1 SEHNR and CDR2 FQNEAQ (reference sequence). V was pared by 2 bases and J by 5 bases, with 10 bases of the junction left unmatched. There are 16 residues in the CDR3. The CDR3 DNA reads as TGTGCCAGCAGCTTACCGGGACAGGCAGCGACGGAGACCCAGTACTTC. As protein: CASSLPGQAATETQYF.

CDR3 bases: TGTGCCAGCAGTTACGGGGGGGCGCCTGGGGCCAACGTCCTGACTTTC. Its translation: CASSYGGAPGANVLTF. V and J are TRBV7-2 and TRBJ2-6, with TRBD2 identical over 8 bases. The V segment lost 6 bases and the J segment 2 bases; nucleotides outside the gene matches: 6. The CDR3 has 16 residues. The germline gives CDR1 SGHTA, CDR2 FQGNSA.

The chain uses TRBV30 and TRBJ2-4, with D possibly matching TRBD2 (6 bases). V was trimmed by 0 bases and J by 9 bases, leaving 9 bases between them. Germline CDR1 GTSNPN, CDR2 SVGIG (reference sequence). The CDR3 sequence is 12 residues long. CDR3 sequence reads: CAWSVVGGIQYF. In DNA, the CDR3 is TGTGCCTGGAGTGTGGTCGGGGGCATTCAGTACTTC.

This clone appeared a single time. This chain connects TRBV10-3 to TRBJ1-4, with D tentatively TRBD1 (5 bases). This CDR3 comprises 15 residues. Germline CDR1 and CDR2: ENHRY and SYGVKD. Deletions cut 6 bases from V and 6 bases from J, with 17 bases between. In DNA, the CDR3 is TGTGCCATCAGGGAACGGGGGGGGGACGATGAAAAACTGTTTTTT. It specifies CAIRERGGDDEKLFF.

This clone was observed a few times. The V and J genes are TRBV5-1 and TRBJ1-2; D may be TRBD1 (5 bases). CDR1 is SGHRS and CDR2 is YFSETQ in the germline V gene. This CDR3 contains 16 residues. The germline V and J ends were trimmed by 4 bases and 6 bases, with 22 bases remaining between them. In DNA, the CDR3 is TGCGCCAGCAGCCCAAGGGCCGGGGGGACTTCGCATGGCTACACCTTC. Amino acids: CASSPRAGGTSHGYTF.

The rearrangement uses TRBV19 and TRBJ1-2; TRBD1 aligns across 7 bases. The CDR3 loop spans 15 amino acids. V was clipped by 6 bases and J by 2 bases; unmatched bases: 9. CDR1 and CDR2 (germline): LNHDA, SQIVND (reference sequence). In DNA, the CDR3 is TGTGCCAGTAGGGAAGAAAACAGGGGAAACTATGGCTACACCTTC. Residues: CASREENRGNYGYTF.

The V and J genes are TRBV6-5 and TRBJ1-3; TRBD1 is a possible D gene (5 bases). This CDR3 has 15 amino acids. V lost 6 bases to trimming and J lost 0 bases, with 12 bases between them. Germline V gene lookup returns CDR1 MNHEY and CDR2 SVGAGI. CDR3 sequence: CASSQGAISGNTIYF. The CDR3 nucleotides are TGTGCCAGCAGCCAAGGGGCAATCTCTGGAAACACCATATATTTT.

The gene calls are TRBV7-9 and TRBJ1-3; 7 bases fit TRBD1. CDR1 is SEHNR and CDR2 is FQNEAQ in the germline V gene (reference sequence). V shed 4 bases and J 0 bases; nucleotides not matched to a gene: 9. The CDR3 totals 17 residues. Written as DNA, the CDR3 is TGTGCCAGCAGCTCCCTCCCGGGACAGAGCTCTGGAAACACCATATATTTT. This sequence encodes CASSSLPGQSSGNTIYF. Supplemented by reference TRBV7-9 and TRBJ1-3, the full variable domain reads DTGVSQNPRHKITKRGQNVTFRCDPISEHNRLYWYRQTLGQGPEFLTYFQNEAQLEKSRLLSDRFSAERPKGSFSTLEIQRTEQGDSAMYLCASSSLPGQSSGNTIYFGEGSWLTVV.

The chain recombines TRBV28 with TRBJ2-6; tentatively, D is TRBD1 (6 bases). Germline CDR1 and CDR2: MDHEN and SYDVKM. The CDR3 has 17 amino acids. Trimming cost V 0 bases and J 0 bases, with 9 bases left between them. The CDR3 spells CASSLWGAGSGANVLTF. CDR3 in DNA: TGTGCCAGCAGTTTATGGGGGGCGGGCTCTGGGGCCAACGTCCTGACTTTC.

This clone has just a few counts. The chain has TRBV7-9 and TRBJ2-5; 7 bases fit TRBD1. Germline V gene lookup returns CDR1 SEHNR and CDR2 FQNEAQ (reference sequence). Trimming cost V 0 bases and J 2 bases; bases outside gene matches: 9. This CDR3 has 17 residues. CDR3 nucleotide sequence: TGTGCCAGCAGCTTAGCGTATGGGACAGATCTTCAAGAGACCCAGTACTTC. Its translation is CASSLAYGTDLQETQYF. The full variable domain, in which reference TRBV7-9 and TRBJ2-5 provide the parts outside the CDR3, is DTGVSQNPRHKITKRGQNVTFRCDPISEHNRLYWYRQTLGQGPEFLTYFQNEAQLEKSRLLSDRFSAERPKGSFSTLEIQRTEQGDSAMYLCASSLAYGTDLQETQYFGPGTRLLVL.

The chain employs TRBV4-1 and TRBJ2-7, with 10 bases that match TRBD2. This CDR3 has 16 amino acids. Germline CDR1 MGHRA, CDR2 YSYEKL. The V and J ends lost 1 base and 3 bases, in that order; junction bases with no gene match: 6. The CDR3 spells CASSQVPSGSIYEQYF. The CDR3 region has the DNA TGCGCCAGCAGCCAAGTCCCTAGCGGGAGTATCTACGAGCAGTACTTC.

The chain combines TRBV5-1 with TRBJ1-1; tentatively, D is TRBD1 (6 bases). CDR1 and CDR2 (germline): SGHRS, YFSETQ. The V gene lost 4 bases and the J gene lost 0 bases, with 13 bases spanning the gap. This CDR3 has 15 amino acids. CDR3 sequence reads: CASSGGRNLNTEAFF. The DNA for the CDR3 is TGCGCCAGCAGCGGGGGCCGGAACTTGAACACTGAAGCTTTCTTT.